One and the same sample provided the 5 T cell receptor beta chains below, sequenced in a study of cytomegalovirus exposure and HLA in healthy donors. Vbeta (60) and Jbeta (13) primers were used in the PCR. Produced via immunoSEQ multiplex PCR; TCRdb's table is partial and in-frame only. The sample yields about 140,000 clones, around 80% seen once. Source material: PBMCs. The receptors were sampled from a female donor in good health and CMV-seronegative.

The CDR3 reads CASSLLAGNYGYTF. For the CDR3, the DNA is TGTGCCAGCAGCTTGTTAGCCGGTAACTATGGCTACACCTTC. V and J are TRBV5-6 and TRBJ1-2; D remains unclear. The germline V gene has CDR1 SGHDT and CDR2 YYEEEE. V dropped 1 base and J dropped 1 base, with 8 bases sitting between them. The length of the CDR3 is 14 residues. The full variable domain, with the rest looked up from reference TRBV5-6 and TRBJ1-2, is DAGVTQSPTHLIKTRGQQVTLRCSPKSGHDTVSWYQQALGQGPQFIFQYYEEEERQRGNFPDRFSGHQFPNYSSELNVNALLLGDSALYLCASSLLAGNYGYTFGSGTRLTVV.

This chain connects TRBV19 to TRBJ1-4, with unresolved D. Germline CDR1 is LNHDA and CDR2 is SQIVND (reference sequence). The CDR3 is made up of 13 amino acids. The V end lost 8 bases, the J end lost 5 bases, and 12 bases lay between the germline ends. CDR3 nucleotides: TGTGCCAGTGGTAGACTTAAAAATGAAAAACTGTTTTTT. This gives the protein CASGRLKNEKLFF.

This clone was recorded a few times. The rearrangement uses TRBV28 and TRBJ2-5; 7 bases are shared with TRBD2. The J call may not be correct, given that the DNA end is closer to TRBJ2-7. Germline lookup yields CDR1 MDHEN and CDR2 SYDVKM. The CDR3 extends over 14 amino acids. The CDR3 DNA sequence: TGTGCCAGCATGGGAGGGTTTAACTCCTACGAGCAGTACTTC. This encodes CASMGGFNSYEQYF.

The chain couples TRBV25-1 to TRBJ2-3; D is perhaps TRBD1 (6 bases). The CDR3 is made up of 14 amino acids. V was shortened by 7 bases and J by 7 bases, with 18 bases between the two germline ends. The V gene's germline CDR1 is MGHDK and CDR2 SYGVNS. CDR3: CASNPGTRGNTQYF. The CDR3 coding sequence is TGTGCCAGCAATCCCGGGACCAGGGGAAATACGCAGTATTTT. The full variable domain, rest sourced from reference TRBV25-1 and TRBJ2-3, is EADIYQTPRYLVIGTGKKITLECSQTMGHDKMYWYQQDPGMELHLIHYSYGVNSTEKGDLSSESTVSRIRTEHFPLTLESARPSHTSQYLCASNPGTRGNTQYFGPGTRLTVL.

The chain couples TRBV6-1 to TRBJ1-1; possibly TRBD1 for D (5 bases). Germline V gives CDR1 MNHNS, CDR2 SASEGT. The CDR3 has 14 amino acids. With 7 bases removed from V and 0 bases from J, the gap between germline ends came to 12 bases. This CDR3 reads CASNRAGMNTEAFF. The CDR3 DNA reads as TGTGCCAGCAACCGGGCAGGGATGAACACTGAAGCTTTCTTT.